Reported below is one T cell receptor (beta chain). Its cognate antigen is unknown. TCRdb re-analysed the 5' RACE reads in MiXCR, keeping a single row per CDR3 protein. The sample includes some 600,000 distinct CDR3 sequences, roughly 6.6% of them seen just once. Germline CDR1 is SGHRS and CDR2 is YFSETQ. The CDR3 has 15 residues. V lost 5 bases and J lost 2, with 16 bases in between. This record comes from a study of identical twins. Findings and caveats of the study: Weaker excess sharing between twins was seen in beta out-of-frame sequences. These conclusions were based on statistical analysis (cross-sectional, not following the same donors). The authors noted that invariant MAIT and iNKT cells could partly confound zero-insertion analyses.

These data were also filed under a second study, of yellow fever vaccine responses in identical twins.

The sample was PBMCs. The receptor's source is a woman under 30 in good health. The V call is TRBV5-1, the J call TRBJ1-1, with D possibly being TRBD1 (6 bases). The CDR3 region is CASRDNRVTNTEAFF. The CDR3 coding sequence is TGCGCCAGCAGAGATAACAGGGTAACAAACACTGAAGCTTTCTTT.